The source of this TCR beta chain is a study of T cells expressing NK-cell markers. Following a re-call of the 5' RACE reads, TCRdb has one entry per CDR3 protein and lacks DNA. Listed are a few hundred thousand distinct CDR3 sequences; about 5.2% falls within the top ten. CDR3 length: 14 amino acids. Germline V gene lookup returns CDR1 SNHLY and CDR2 FYNNEI. The source is a man aged 18 to 70 in good health. The chain has TRBV2 and TRBJ2-2. Material for sequencing was blood T cells: a sorted CD56 or NKG2C T cell subset, CD4+ or CD8+ T cells, or bulk PBMC T cells (not recorded which). The CDR3 sequence: CASSVAGRRGELFF.